These 17 T cell receptor beta chains were all obtained from the same sample, sequenced in a study of T-cell reconstitution after alpha-beta-depleted transplantation in children. The library targeted TCRbeta and was prepared with unique molecular identifiers. One entry per CDR3 protein results from TCRdb running MiXCR on the PCR reads. The sample lists hundreds of thousands of distinct CDR3 sequences; around a sixth were seen once. The specimen comprised PBMCs, mostly from graft donor cells, sampled 360 days after TCRalphabeta/CD19-depleted stem cell transplant. These receptors all stem from a male patient aged 2-15 years who had a stem cell transplant for acute lymphoblastic leukemia, so the T cells may come from the graft donor.

This clonotype was seen at least ten times. This chain links TRBV20-1 with TRBJ2-7; the match to TRBD1 covers 9 bases. Germline CDR1 is DFQATT and CDR2 is SNEGSKA (reference sequence). V was clipped by 1 base and J by 4 bases; unmatched bases: 5. The CDR3 loop spans 14 amino acids. CDR3: CSARARDRAYEQYF. As DNA, the CDR3 is TGCAGTGCTAGAGCCCGGGACAGGGCGTACGAGCAGTACTTC.

This sequence joins TRBV6-1 and TRBJ2-3, with D perhaps TRBD1 or TRBD2 (6 bases each). Looked up from germline, CDR1 is MNHNS and CDR2 is SASEGT. This CDR3 region has 15 residues. Trimming cost V 5 bases and J 1 base, with 13 bases left between them. The CDR3 spells CASSRGEWGTDTQYF. CDR3 in DNA: TGTGCCAGCAGTAGGGGGGAGTGGGGCACAGATACGCAGTATTTT.

This clonotype has a handful of counts. This chain uses TRBV20-1 with TRBJ1-5, with D possibly being TRBD1 (6 bases). The CDR3 totals 13 residues. Germline CDR1 is DFQATT and CDR2 is SNEGSKA (reference sequence). V was trimmed by 3 bases and J by 9 bases, leaving 15 bases between them. In DNA, the CDR3 is TGCAGTGCTAGGGGGGGGGCCATGAGGCCCCAGCATTTT. Translated: CSARGGAMRPQHF.

The rearrangement uses TRBV11-1 and TRBJ1-1; TRBD1 aligns across 9 bases. V gave up 1 base and J gave up 4 bases; unmatched junction bases: 4. Germline lookup yields CDR1 SGHAT and CDR2 FQDESV (reference sequence). The CDR3 runs 15 residues. The CDR3 nucleotides read TGTGCCAGCAGCTTAGTGACAGGGGGAGGCACTGAAGCTTTCTTT. It specifies CASSLVTGGGTEAFF.

The J gene is TRBJ2-5, the V gene TRBV20-1, with D perhaps matching TRBD1 (5 bases). Germline assignment: CDR1 DFQATT and CDR2 SNEGSKA (reference sequence). The CDR3 extends over 13 amino acids. Trimming pared 5 bases from V and 0 bases from J, leaving 10 bases between. The CDR3 is CSAEQANQETQYF. DNA of the CDR3: TGCAGTGCTGAACAGGCAAACCAAGAGACCCAGTACTTC.

J is TRBJ2-2 and V is TRBV6-2 or TRBV6-3; D is unresolved. This CDR3 contains 14 residues. Trimming cost V 9 bases and J 4 bases, with 15 bases left between them. CDR1 is MNHEY, CDR2 SVGEGT, per germline. CDR3 coding DNA: TGTGCCAGTATAAAACCCGGAGTCACCGGGGAGCTGTTTTTT. Encoded protein: CASIKPGVTGELFF.

The chain couples TRBV20-1 to TRBJ2-1; possible D gene TRBD2, 5 bases. Germline lookup yields CDR1 DFQATT and CDR2 SNEGSKA (reference sequence). With 0 bases removed from V and 0 bases from J, the gap between germline ends came to 12 bases. The CDR3 has 16 amino acids. The CDR3, as DNA: TGCAGTGCTAGAGATTGGGAGAAAAGCTCCTACAATGAGCAGTTCTTC. This codes for CSARDWEKSSYNEQFF.

A few counts support this clonotype. This chain links TRBV5-1 with TRBJ2-6; a possible D gene is TRBD2 (5 bases). Deletions cut 2 bases from V and 2 bases from J, with 8 bases between. Germline V lookup: CDR1 SGHRS, CDR2 YFSETQ. The CDR3 is made up of 15 amino acids. The CDR3 bases are TGCGCCAGCAGCTTTCTGGGAGCTGGGGCCAACGTCCTGACTTTC. This translates into CASSFLGAGANVLTF.

This chain connects TRBV12-3 or TRBV12-4 to TRBJ1-6; D gene ambiguous. This CDR3 region has 15 residues. The germline V and J ends were trimmed by 5 bases and 0 bases, with 8 bases remaining between them. The DNA for the CDR3 is TGTGCCAGCAGTCCGAGGGCCTCCTATAATTCACCCCTCCACTTT. Translating it yields CASSPRASYNSPLHF.

The genes are TRBV3-1 and TRBJ2-1; TRBD2 agrees at 7 bases. Germline assignment: CDR1 LGHDT and CDR2 YNNKEL (reference sequence). This CDR3 is 18 amino acids long. J was trimmed by 3 bases and V by 0 bases; bases with no gene match: 11. The chain's CDR3 is CASSQDASGIGCYNEQFF. In DNA, the CDR3 is TGTGCCAGCAGCCAAGACGCAAGCGGGATTGGTTGCTACAATGAGCAGTTCTTC.

The chain uses TRBV11-2 and TRBJ2-7; 9 bases agree with TRBD1. The V segment lost 4 bases and the J segment 4 bases; nucleotides outside the gene matches: 23. CDR1 is SGHAT, CDR2 FQNNGV, per germline. The CDR3 contains 20 residues. The CDR3 spells CASSSQPWTGDPQKTYEQYF. DNA for the CDR3: TGTGCCAGCAGCTCGCAACCGTGGACAGGGGACCCCCAGAAAACTTACGAGCAGTACTTC.

The gene calls are TRBV7-2 and TRBJ2-2, with a possible D match to TRBD1 (5 bases). V shed 1 base and J shed 11 bases, with 20 bases lying between them. The CDR3 is 16 amino acids. Germline V gives CDR1 SGHTA, CDR2 FQGNSA. The CDR3 nucleotides are TGTGCCAGCAGCTTAGTAGGGGTTTCGTCCGTCCGTGAGCTGTTTTTT. As protein: CASSLVGVSSVRELFF. Supplemented by reference TRBV7-2 and TRBJ2-2, the full variable domain reads GAGVSQSPSNKVTEKGKDVELRCDPISGHTALYWYRQSLGQGLEFLIYFQGNSAPDKSGLPSDRFSAERTGGSVSTLTIQRTQQEDSAVYLCASSLVGVSSVRELFFGEGSRLTVL.

This clonotype has more than one count but fewer than ten. The V gene is TRBV6-1, the J gene TRBJ1-5, with a possible D match to TRBD1 (6 bases). The V gene lost 5 bases and the J gene lost 1 base, with 12 bases spanning the gap. The CDR3 extends over 15 amino acids. The germline V gene has CDR1 MNHNS and CDR2 SASEGT. CDR3: CASSPFTGSNQPQHF. The CDR3 nucleotides are TGTGCCAGCAGTCCTTTCACAGGGAGCAATCAGCCCCAGCATTTT.

This clonotype has more than one count but fewer than ten. This chain's CDR3 is CASSPPGVLSDTQYF. In nucleotides, the CDR3 is TGTGCCAGCTCACCACCAGGGGTCCTATCAGATACGCAGTATTTT. V is TRBV18 and J is TRBJ2-3; tentative D call: TRBD1 (5 bases). The CDR3 is 15 residues long. The V gene's germline CDR1 is KGHSH and CDR2 LQKENI. V was shortened by 0 bases and J by 4 bases, with 11 bases between the two germline ends.

In DNA, the CDR3 is TGTGCCAGCAGCCAAGAACCCAATGAGCAGTTCTTC. Translating it yields CASSQEPNEQFF. V gene TRBV16 combines with J gene TRBJ2-1; D remains unclear. The germline V gene encodes CDR1 KGHSY and CDR2 FQNENV. The CDR3 spans 12 residues. V dropped 2 bases and J dropped 6 bases, with 5 bases sitting between them.

Only a few counts were recorded for this clonotype. V is TRBV7-9 and J is TRBJ2-5; unclear D gene. Germline assignment: CDR1 SEHNR and CDR2 FQNEAQ (reference sequence). Trimming took 5 bases from V and 2 from J, leaving 9 bases between them. The CDR3 sequence is 13 residues long. The CDR3 region is CASSLREQETQYF. CDR3 nucleotides: TGTGCCAGCAGCCTCCGTGAACAAGAGACCCAGTACTTC.

V is TRBV12-3 or TRBV12-4 and J is TRBJ1-2; TRBD1 matches 7 bases. V was pared by 5 bases and J by 4 bases, with 4 bases of the junction left unmatched. CDR3 length equals 13 residues. The CDR3 reads CASSQTGTYGYTF. In nucleotides, the CDR3 is TGTGCCAGCAGTCAGACAGGGACCTATGGCTACACCTTC.